Following are 16 T cell receptor beta chains from one sample sequenced in a study of PD-1 blockade in classical Hodgkin lymphoma (dated by TCRdb to the early 2020s). The library relied on the immunoSEQ multiplex PCR assay. This is the immuneACCESS table as TCRdb keeps it, with only in-frame sequences that have V and J called. A part of the clones is gone; compared with another copy, unresolved V genes explain less than half, and the rest is unexplained. This sample lists some 58,000 clones; around nine tenths were detected once. The biggest ten clones account for around 8% of the sample. Sample time point, as interpreted from the label and publication: cycle 4 day 1 (C4D1), after 6 weeks of nivolumab. All trial patients had relapsed after autologous stem cell transplantation, with cohorts A, B and C differing in prior brentuximab vedotin exposure. Sequencing used peripheral blood mononuclear cells (PBMCs), obtained before the fourth cycle of nivolumab. The receptors originated from a human donor with classical Hodgkin lymphoma.

The rearrangement uses TRBV4-2 and TRBJ2-3; 9 bases are shared with TRBD2. From germline, CDR1 is LGHNA and CDR2 YNFKEQ. Trimming removed 1 base from V and 0 bases from J; junction bases left unmatched: 2. The CDR3 loop spans 16 amino acids. CDR3 coding DNA: TGTGCCAGCAGCCAAGTGACTAGCGGTAGCACAGATACGCAGTATTTT. It translates to CASSQVTSGSTDTQYF.

In nucleotides, the CDR3 is TGCAGCACCTACACAGATACGCAGTATTTT. As protein: CSTYTDTQYF. The chain recombines TRBV29-1 with TRBJ2-3; D unclear. V lost 8 bases and J 2 bases, leaving 5 bases between the germline ends. CDR3 length: 10 residues. Germline lookup yields CDR1 SQVTM and CDR2 ANQGSEA.

This clone occurred once. V usage is TRBV19 and J usage is TRBJ2-7; D is ambiguous. This CDR3 is 12 amino acids long. Looked up from germline, CDR1 is LNHDA and CDR2 is SQIVND (reference sequence). V was clipped by 6 bases and J by 5 bases, with 11 bases between them. Written as DNA, the CDR3 is TGTGCCAGTAGCCCAGGTAGGGACGAGCAGTACTTC. Amino acid sequence: CASSPGRDEQYF.

This sequence joins TRBV28 and TRBJ1-5; D is unresolved. Per the germline V gene, CDR1 is MDHEN and CDR2 is SYDVKM. Deletions cut 11 bases from V and 6 bases from J, with 17 bases between. The CDR3 has 13 residues. The CDR3 sequence: CASTYPGSQPQHF. The DNA for the CDR3 is TGTGCCTCAACCTACCCGGGGAGTCAGCCCCAGCATTTT.

The chain employs TRBV28 and TRBJ2-5; D could derive from TRBD1 or TRBD2 (5 bases each). The CDR3 runs to 13 residues. Germline V gene data show CDR1 as MDHEN and CDR2 as SYDVKM. Deletions cut 2 bases from V and 7 bases from J, with 11 bases between. The CDR3 sequence is CASSLTGTGTQYF. The CDR3 DNA sequence: TGTGCCAGCAGTTTAACCGGGACGGGGACCCAGTACTTC. Full variable domain (missing parts from reference TRBV28 and TRBJ2-5): DVKVTQSSRYLVKRTGEKVFLECVQDMDHENMFWYRQDPGLGLRLIYFSYDVKMKEKGDIPEGYSVSREKKERFSLILESASTNQTSMYLCASSLTGTGTQYFGPGTRLLVL.

The CDR3 DNA is TGTGCCAGCAGCCTTGACCGGTTGGTGGGATACACCTTC. Translated, it gives CASSLDRLVGYTF. The rearrangement uses TRBV5-4 and TRBJ1-2; D is uncertain. Trimming removed 4 bases at V and 11 bases at J, with 18 bases between. In germline, CDR1 is SGHNT, CDR2 YYREEE (reference sequence). The CDR3 totals 13 residues.

The rearrangement uses TRBV28 and TRBJ2-7; 9 positions agree with TRBD1. Germline V gene lookup returns CDR1 MDHEN and CDR2 SYDVKM. After removal of 4 bases from V and 4 bases from J, the junction contained 11 bases not matched to a gene. There are 16 residues in the CDR3. The CDR3 loop reads CASSSSGTGRYYEQYF. The CDR3 bases are TGTGCCAGCAGTTCATCCGGGACAGGGCGTTATTACGAGCAGTACTTC.

The sample holds one count of this clone. The V gene is TRBV27, the J gene TRBJ1-5; D is perhaps TRBD1 (5 bases). CDR1 and CDR2 from the germline V gene are MNHEY and SMNVEV (reference sequence). Trimming removed 0 bases from V and 6 bases from J, with 15 bases in between. The CDR3 length is 16 residues. The CDR3 here is CASSLSPQGGRQPQHF. Written as DNA, the CDR3 is TGTGCCAGCAGTTTATCTCCCCAGGGAGGTCGTCAGCCCCAGCATTTT.

The chain is built from TRBV6-6 and TRBJ1-1; the D gene is possibly TRBD1 (6 bases). This CDR3 contains 16 residues. V lost 5 bases, J lost 1 base, and 17 bases lay in between. Germline CDR1 is MNHNY and CDR2 is SVGAGI (reference sequence). The DNA of the CDR3 is TGTGCCAGCAGTACACGCCACGGGACATCGAACACTGAAGCTTTCTTT. As protein: CASSTRHGTSNTEAFF.

This chain joins TRBV6-1 and TRBJ1-1; no reliable D call. Trimming removed 1 base at V and 1 base at J, with 7 bases between. CDR3 length equals 14 residues. Germline V gene sequence: CDR1 MNHNS, CDR2 SASEGT. The CDR3 loop is CASSEGGKNTEAFF. The DNA of the CDR3 is TGTGCCAGCAGTGAAGGCGGAAAGAACACTGAAGCTTTCTTT.

The V call is TRBV19, the J call TRBJ1-2; the D is unclear. The CDR3 extends over 12 amino acids. Trimming cost V 6 bases and J 4 bases, with 9 bases left between them. Germline lookup yields CDR1 LNHDA and CDR2 SQIVND (reference sequence). CDR3 sequence: CASRDQSYGYTF. The CDR3 DNA reads as TGTGCCAGTAGGGATCAGAGCTATGGCTACACCTTC.

The chain couples TRBV7-9 to TRBJ2-1; 7 nucleotides match TRBD1. The CDR3 contains 14 residues. The germline gives CDR1 SEHNR, CDR2 FQNEAQ (reference sequence). V lost 5 bases to trimming and J lost 4 bases; unmatched junction nucleotides: 5. The CDR3 coding sequence is TGTGCCAGCAGCGCCCGGGACAGATACAATGAGCAGTTCTTC. It translates to CASSARDRYNEQFF.

The CDR3 loop is CASSDRLETQYF. Written as DNA, the CDR3 is TGTGCCAGCAGTGACCGGTTGGAGACCCAGTACTTC. This sequence joins TRBV2 and TRBJ2-5; D unclear. Germline CDR1 reads SNHLY; CDR2 reads FYNNEI. The CDR3 has 12 amino acids. Deletions cut 3 bases from V and 5 bases from J, with 7 bases between.

The V gene is TRBV28, the J gene TRBJ2-1, with 13 bases that match TRBD2. V was clipped by 5 bases and J by 8 bases; unmatched bases: 9. Germline V lookup: CDR1 MDHEN, CDR2 SYDVKM. There are 16 residues in the CDR3. This chain's CDR3 is CASSPIGLAGDDEQFF. DNA of the CDR3: TGTGCCAGCAGTCCGATTGGACTAGCGGGGGATGATGAGCAGTTCTTC.

This clone was found a few times. The rearrangement uses TRBV29-1 and TRBJ2-5; TRBD1 matches at 12 bases. The CDR3 is 16 residues long. The germline gives CDR1 SQVTM, CDR2 ANQGSEA. Trimming took 0 bases from V and 4 from J; bases not matched to a gene: 6. DNA of the CDR3: TGCAGCGTTGAAGACCGGGACAGGGGGCCGGGAGAGACCCAGTACTTC. Its protein is CSVEDRDRGPGETQYF.

This clone was observed a handful of times. The chain couples TRBV5-6 to TRBJ2-5; D remains ambiguous. The CDR3 consists of 13 residues. The V and J ends lost 1 base and 2 bases respectively, with 6 bases between them. The V gene's germline CDR1 is SGHDT and CDR2 YYEEEE. CDR3 nucleotide sequence: TGTGCCAGCAGCTTGAGGTGGCAAGAGACCCAGTACTTC. This encodes CASSLRWQETQYF.